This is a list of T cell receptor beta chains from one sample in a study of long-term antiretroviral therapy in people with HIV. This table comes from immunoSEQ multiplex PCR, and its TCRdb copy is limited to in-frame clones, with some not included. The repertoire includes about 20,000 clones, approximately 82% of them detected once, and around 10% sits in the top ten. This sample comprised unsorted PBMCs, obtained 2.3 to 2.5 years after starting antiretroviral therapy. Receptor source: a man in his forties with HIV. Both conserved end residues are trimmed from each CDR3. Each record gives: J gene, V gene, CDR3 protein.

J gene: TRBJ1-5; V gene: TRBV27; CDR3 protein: ASSLNLGEPQH
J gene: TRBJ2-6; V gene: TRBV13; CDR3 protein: ASSLMAGTHNTGANVLT
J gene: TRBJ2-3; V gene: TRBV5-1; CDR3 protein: ASSSPTDTDTQY
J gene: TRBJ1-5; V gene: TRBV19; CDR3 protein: ASSFLGGTSGQPQH
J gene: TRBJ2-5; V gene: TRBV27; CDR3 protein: ASSLAHSDPAETQY
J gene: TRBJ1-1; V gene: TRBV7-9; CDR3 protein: ASSQAFGGEAF
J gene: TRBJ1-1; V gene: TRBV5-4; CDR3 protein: ASSLFQGMNTEAF
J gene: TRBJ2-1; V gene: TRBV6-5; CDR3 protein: ASSLRAPGWNEQF
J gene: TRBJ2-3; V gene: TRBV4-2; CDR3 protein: ASSHSDGSDTDTQY
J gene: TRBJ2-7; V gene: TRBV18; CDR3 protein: ASSPRGYEQY
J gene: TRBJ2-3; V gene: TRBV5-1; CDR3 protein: ASSLGDRGPLGTDTQY
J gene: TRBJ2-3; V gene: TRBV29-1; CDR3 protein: SVEGGFLTDTQY
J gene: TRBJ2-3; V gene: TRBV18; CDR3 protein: ASSPRLAGRTDTQY
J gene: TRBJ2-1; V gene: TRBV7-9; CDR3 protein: ASSPQGGGGYNEQF
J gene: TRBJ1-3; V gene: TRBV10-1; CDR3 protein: ASSVGGVGNTIY
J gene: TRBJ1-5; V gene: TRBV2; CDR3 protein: ASGTGVLQPQH
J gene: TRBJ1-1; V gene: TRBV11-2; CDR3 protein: ASSKKLPIRAGAF
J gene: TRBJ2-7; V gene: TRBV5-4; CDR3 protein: ASSLFPGQGADEQY
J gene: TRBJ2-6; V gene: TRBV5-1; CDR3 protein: ASSVGISGANVLT
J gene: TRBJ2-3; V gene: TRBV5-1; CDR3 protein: ASSFTSGHGDTQY
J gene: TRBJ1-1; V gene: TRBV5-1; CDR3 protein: ASSGGGQGARTEAF
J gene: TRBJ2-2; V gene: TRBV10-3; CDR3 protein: AISDLGPHTGELF
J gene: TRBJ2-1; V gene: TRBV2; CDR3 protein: ASTPRAGAYNEQF
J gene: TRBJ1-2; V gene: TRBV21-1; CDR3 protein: ASRGARGHYGYT
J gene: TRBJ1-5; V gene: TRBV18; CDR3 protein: ASSPLGRTESNQPQH
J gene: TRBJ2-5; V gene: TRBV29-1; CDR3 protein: SVAGAQETQY
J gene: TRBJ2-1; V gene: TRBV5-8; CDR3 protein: ASSLGQGYNEQF
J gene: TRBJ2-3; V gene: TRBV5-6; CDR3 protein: ASSHRAGLTDTQY
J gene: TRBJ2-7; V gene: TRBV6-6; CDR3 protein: ASRRPGGYEQY
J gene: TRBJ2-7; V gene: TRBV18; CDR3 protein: ASSPGSSGTYEQY
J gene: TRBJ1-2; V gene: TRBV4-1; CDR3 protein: ASSQIQGPFVGYT
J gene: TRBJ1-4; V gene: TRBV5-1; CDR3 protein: ASSSGGITNEKLF